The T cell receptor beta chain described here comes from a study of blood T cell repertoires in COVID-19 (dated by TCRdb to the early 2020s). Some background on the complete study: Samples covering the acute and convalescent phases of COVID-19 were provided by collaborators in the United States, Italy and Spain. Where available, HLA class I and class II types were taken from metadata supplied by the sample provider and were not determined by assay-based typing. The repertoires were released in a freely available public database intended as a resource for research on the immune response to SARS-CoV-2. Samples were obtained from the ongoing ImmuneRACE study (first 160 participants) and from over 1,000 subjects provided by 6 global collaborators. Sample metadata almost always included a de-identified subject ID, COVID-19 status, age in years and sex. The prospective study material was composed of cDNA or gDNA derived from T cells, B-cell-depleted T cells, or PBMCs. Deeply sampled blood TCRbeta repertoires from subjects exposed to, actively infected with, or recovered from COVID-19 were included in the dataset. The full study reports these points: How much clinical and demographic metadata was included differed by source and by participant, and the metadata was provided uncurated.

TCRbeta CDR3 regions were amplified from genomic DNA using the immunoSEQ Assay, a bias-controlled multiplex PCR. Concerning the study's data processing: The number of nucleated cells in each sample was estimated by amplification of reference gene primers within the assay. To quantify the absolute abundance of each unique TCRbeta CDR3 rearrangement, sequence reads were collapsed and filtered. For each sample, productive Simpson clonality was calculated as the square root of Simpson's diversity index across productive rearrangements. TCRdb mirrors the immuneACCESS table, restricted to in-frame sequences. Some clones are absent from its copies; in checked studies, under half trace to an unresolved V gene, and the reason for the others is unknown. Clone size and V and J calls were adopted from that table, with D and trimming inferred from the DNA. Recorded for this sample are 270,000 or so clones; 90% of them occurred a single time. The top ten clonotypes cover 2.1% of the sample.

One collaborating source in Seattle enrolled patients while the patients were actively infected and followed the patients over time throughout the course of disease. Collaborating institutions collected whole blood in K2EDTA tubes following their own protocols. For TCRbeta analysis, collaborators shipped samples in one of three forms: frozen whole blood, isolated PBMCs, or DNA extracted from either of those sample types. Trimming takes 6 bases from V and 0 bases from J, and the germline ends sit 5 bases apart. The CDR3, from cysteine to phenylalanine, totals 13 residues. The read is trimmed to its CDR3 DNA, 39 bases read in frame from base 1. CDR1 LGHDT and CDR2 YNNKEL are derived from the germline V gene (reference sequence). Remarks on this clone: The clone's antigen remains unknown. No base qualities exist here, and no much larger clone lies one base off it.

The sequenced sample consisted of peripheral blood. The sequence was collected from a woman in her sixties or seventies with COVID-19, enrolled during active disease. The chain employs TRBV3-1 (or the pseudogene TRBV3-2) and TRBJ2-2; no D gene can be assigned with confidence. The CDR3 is CASRAPNTGELFF. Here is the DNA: TGTGCCAGCAGAGCGCCGAACACCGGGGAGCTGTTTTTT.